The text below deals with one T cell receptor beta chain. This entry comes from a study of blood T cell repertoires in COVID-19. Measured with immunoSEQ multiplex PCR; TCRdb has only the in-frame clones, and not every one. The data hold about 180,000 clones, with approximately 85% observed a single time. The germline gives CDR1 SGHNT, CDR2 YENEEA. V lost 1 base and J 1 base, leaving 10 bases between the germline ends. The CDR3 spans 16 residues. The chain recombines TRBV11-3 with TRBJ2-2; weak D call: TRBD2 (6 bases). The source material was peripheral blood. The source of this sequence is a human donor with active or convalescent COVID-19. The donor label of this sample is uncertain. The CDR3 sequence: CASSLVGTLNTGELFF. The CDR3 DNA is TGTGCCAGCAGCTTAGTAGGGACTCTGAACACCGGGGAGCTGTTTTTT.